This paragraph covers one T cell receptor (beta chain) sequence. The antigen remains undetermined. The sample is drawn from a study of graft-versus-host responses after intestinal transplantation. The overall study: Tacrolimus and steroids were given for around 3 years to all recipients after anti-thymocyte globulin induction.

Trimming pared 0 bases from V and 0 bases from J, leaving 10 bases between. The CDR3 loop spans 16 amino acids. Germline V CDR1 and CDR2: SGHRS, YFSETQ. Study-wide points: An association linked early post-transplant HvG declines with peak circulating GvH clone levels. GvH clones turned up in recipient marrow; some had shown up first in ileum or blood.

Repertoires were generated with immunoSEQ multiplex PCR, while TCRdb's copy carries only in-frame clones and drops some. The table lists some 110,000 clones, approximately 93% of them singletons. The gene calls are TRBV5-1 and TRBJ1-3; D is undetermined. This clonotype was sampled from a human donor who was the organ donor for an intestinal transplant. Sample: unstimulated CD8+ T cells sorted from spleen or lymph node cells, taken before transplant. The CDR3 DNA reads TGCGCCAGCAGCTTGGACGTACTTAGCTCTGGAAACACCATATATTTT. As protein: CASSLDVLSSGNTIYF.